This section outlines one TCR beta chain sequence together with its context. Its specificity is unknown. The data were obtained in a study of T cell clonotyping in hematopoietic cell transplantation. Points from the study as a whole: No sorting was done, leaving CD4 and CD8 contributions mixed. Recipient TCR diversity dropped after transplant; expanded clonotypes rose from day 30 to 180.

Time point described: recipient sample about 28 days before transplant, after cytoreduction. TCRdb's copy holds only in-frame clones and misses some; the assay was immunoSEQ multiplex PCR. This sample has about 6,800 clones; roughly 88% occur once, and the top ten carry 3.6%. This sequence originates from a man younger than 45 with acute myeloid leukemia. Some clones in this sample may be carry-over from other donors' samples. Here the sequenced sample was peripheral blood mononuclear cells, taken before stem cell transplant.

DNA for the CDR3: TGTGCCAGCAGCTTCCAGGGCCGCAGCTACGAGCAGTACTTC. Amino acid sequence: CASSFQGRSYEQYF. V and J are TRBV7-8 and TRBJ2-7; TRBD1 is a possible D gene (5 bases). Germline V gene data show CDR1 as SGHVS and CDR2 as FQNEAQ. The CDR3 extends over 14 amino acids. The V gene lost 3 bases and the J gene lost 3 bases, with 12 bases spanning the gap.